Detailed here is one TCR beta chain. Which antigen it targets is not known. No qualities accompany the bases; no much larger clone lies one base away. This specimen comes from a study of beta chain features in type 1 diabetes (dated by TCRdb to the late 2010s). About the study as a whole: Mean age, gender distribution, total cell number and subset yield did not differ between patients and healthy donors. A total of about 100,000,000 sorted cells were examined across all samples, and RNA yield correlated strongly with the number of cells per subset. In the study, TCRB repertoires of sorted circulating CD4+ T cell subsets from recently diagnosed type 1 diabetes patients were compared with those of matched healthy donors. Naive and central memory subsets were obtained from all 30 or so donors, but regulatory and stem cell-like memory subsets were isolated from only 8 patients and roughly 8 healthy donors.

Its CDR3 holds 15 amino acids, cysteine through phenylalanine. Only the CDR3 DNA stays, 45 bases, in frame from base 1. The CDR1 and CDR2 encoded by the germline V gene (reference sequence) are GTSNPN and SVGIG. V sheds 7 bases and J sheds 0 bases, leaving 16 bases between their ends. What the research found in general, with its limitations: Type 1 diabetes patients showed a moderate but significant shortening of TCRB CDR3 length in all four CD4+ subsets. Patients with type 1 diabetes made fewer insertions and deleted more nucleotides at VDJ recombination sites, implying thymic rearrangement abnormalities. Because the HLA sub-analyses included only small numbers of individuals, any influence of HLA type on TCRB rearrangement was left unresolved. Naive, central memory and regulatory TCRB repertoires appeared more similar among patients than among healthy donors. PCR may preferentially amplify shorter templates, but because patient and control samples were amplified and corrected together, any resulting skew would affect both groups equally. Sequencing cDNA rather than genomic DNA could over-represent highly expressing activated cells, although activation and CD3 levels did not differ between groups.

All of the isolated RNA was reverse transcribed with the High Capacity cDNA Reverse Transcription Kit, so expressed TCRB transcripts were sequenced. Deep immunoSEQ sequencing was performed on naive, central memory and regulatory T cell samples, with an average of roughly 3.3 million total reads per sample. After sorted cells were lysed in RLT buffer, RNA was extracted with DNase-treated RNeasy Micro or Mini kits, with the choice depending on cell number. Each cell subset was processed on its own to prevent cross-contamination, while patient and healthy donor samples were processed together. The immunoSEQ multiplex PCR was used to amplify TCRB sequences from cDNA, generating 87-bp fragments that spanned the CDR3 region. Amplicons were sequenced on the Illumina HiSeq platform. The published analysis was carried out like this. PCR bias was corrected computationally using synthetic template baselines, and reads within Hamming distance 2 were collapsed, with unmergeable singletons discarded. Reads were aligned against IMGT so that V, D and J genes, CDR3 length and insertions or deletions at six rearrangement sites could be assigned. Within each subset, clonotype counts were normalized to the number of sorted cells before true diversity and Gini coefficients were calculated with the tcR R package. The overlap coefficient, calculated on TCRB nucleotide sequences, was used to quantify repertoire sharing. Out-of-frame TCRB sequences from naive cells were analyzed as a proxy for the pre-selection repertoire. Not all clones reach the TCRdb copy of this immuneACCESS table, which keeps in-frame sequences only. Checked studies attribute under half of the gap to unresolved V genes and leave the rest unexplained. V and J calls and clone size follow that table, whereas D and trimming were derived from the DNA. In this sample the table shows 640,000 or so clones, roughly 13% of which occur a single time. Approximately 0.022% of the sample comes from the top ten.

Each donor gave one peripheral blood draw, roughly 110 mL on average, collected into heparinised tubes. A BD FACSAria II was used to sort naive, central memory, regulatory and stem cell-like memory CD4+ T cells with a panel that included CD45RO, CCR7, CD25, CD127, CD95 and CD27. A purity above 98% was achieved for all sorted populations. PBMCs were separated immediately by Lymphoprep density gradient centrifugation and were stained directly, without being cultured. To minimize batch effects, samples were stained and sorted in pairs, one healthy donor with one patient per experiment. This sequence was found in a man younger than 30 with type 1 diabetes. Sequencing input: naive CD4+ T cells from blood. The cell subset or site label on this specimen signifies: true naive CD4+ T cells. The chain was built from TRBV30 and TRBJ1-5; the D gene is perhaps TRBD1, from 6 matching bases. The base sequence is TGTGCCTTTGCTGCCGGGGGGCCTAGCAATCAGCCCCAGCATTTT. Translated, this is CAFAAGGPSNQPQHF.